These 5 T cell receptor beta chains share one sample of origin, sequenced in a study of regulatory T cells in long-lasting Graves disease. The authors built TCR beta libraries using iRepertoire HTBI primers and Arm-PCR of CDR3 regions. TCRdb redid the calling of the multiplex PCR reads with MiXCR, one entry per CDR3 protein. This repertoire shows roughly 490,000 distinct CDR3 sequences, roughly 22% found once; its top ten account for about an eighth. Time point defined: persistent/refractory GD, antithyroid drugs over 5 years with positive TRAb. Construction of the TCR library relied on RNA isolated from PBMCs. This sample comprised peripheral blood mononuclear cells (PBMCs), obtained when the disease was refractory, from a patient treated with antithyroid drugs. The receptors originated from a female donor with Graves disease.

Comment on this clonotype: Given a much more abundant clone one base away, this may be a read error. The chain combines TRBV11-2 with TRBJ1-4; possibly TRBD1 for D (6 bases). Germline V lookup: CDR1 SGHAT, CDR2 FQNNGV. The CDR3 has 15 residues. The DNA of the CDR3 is TGTGCCAGCAGCTTTTCAGGGGTGGTTAATGAAAGACTGTTTTTT. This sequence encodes CASSFSGVVNERLFF.

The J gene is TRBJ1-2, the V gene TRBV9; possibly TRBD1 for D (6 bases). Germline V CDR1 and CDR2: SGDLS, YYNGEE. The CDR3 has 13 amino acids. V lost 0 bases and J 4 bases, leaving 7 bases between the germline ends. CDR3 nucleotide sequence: TGTGCCAGCAGCGTAGCAGGGGCCTATGGCTACACCTTC. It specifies CASSVAGAYGYTF.

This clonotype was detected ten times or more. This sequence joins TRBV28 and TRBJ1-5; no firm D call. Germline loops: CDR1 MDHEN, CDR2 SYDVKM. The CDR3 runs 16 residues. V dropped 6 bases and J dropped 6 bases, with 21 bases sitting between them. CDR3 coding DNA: TGTGCCAGCAGCCCCTTCGTGCAGGCTCGAGGTCAGCCCCAGCATTTT. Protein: CASSPFVQARGQPQHF.

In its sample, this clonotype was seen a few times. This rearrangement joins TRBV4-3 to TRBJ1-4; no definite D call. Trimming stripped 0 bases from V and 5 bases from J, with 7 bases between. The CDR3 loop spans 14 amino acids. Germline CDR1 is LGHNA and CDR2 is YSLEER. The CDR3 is CASSQDLGNEKLFF. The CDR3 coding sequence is TGCGCCAGCAGCCAAGATCTAGGGAATGAAAAACTGTTTTTT.

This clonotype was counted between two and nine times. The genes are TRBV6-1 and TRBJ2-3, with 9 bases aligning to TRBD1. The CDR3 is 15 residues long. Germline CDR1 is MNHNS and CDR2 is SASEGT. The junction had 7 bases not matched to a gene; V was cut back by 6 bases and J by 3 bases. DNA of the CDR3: TGTGCCAGCAGAGAATCCGGGACAGGGACAGATACGCAGTATTTT. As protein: CASRESGTGTDTQYF.